These 20 T cell receptor beta chains originate from one sample sequenced in a study of CXCR3-negative and CXCR3-positive naive CD8 T cells. No antigen is known for these receptors. It was by 5' RACE with UMI labels that the TRB cDNA libraries were prepared. TCRdb reprocessed the 5' RACE reads, keeping one entry per CDR3 protein, no DNA. In all, the sample yields around 88,000 distinct CDR3 sequences. Study-wide results and caveats: Compared with CXCR3-negative naive cells, CXCR3-positive naive cells showed more hydrophobic TRB CDR3s.

Sample: naive CXCR3+ CD8+ T cells from blood. Sample subset: CD45RO-CCR7+CD27+CD95- naive CD8+ T cells expressing CXCR3 (TNR3+). The receptor set was obtained from a human donor in good health. Some clones in this sample may be carry-over from other donors' samples.

The genes are TRBV7-2 and TRBJ2-7; TCRdb proposes TRBD1, but this gene call is untestable without DNA. The CDR3 is made up of 14 amino acids. Germline V lookup: CDR1 SGHTA, CDR2 FQGNSA. The CDR3 sequence is CASSLDNQSYEQYF.

The rearrangement uses TRBV11-3 and TRBJ2-7; as DNA is missing, the TRBD1 call by TCRdb cannot be tested. The CDR3 runs 18 residues. Germline loops: CDR1 SGHNT, CDR2 YENEEA. CDR3 residues: CASNRIRSTGTGSYEQYF.

CDR3 sequence reads: CSASPLGVATDTQYF. The V call is TRBV20-1, the J call TRBJ2-3; with no DNA, the TCRdb D assignment of TRBD1 cannot be verified. CDR1 DFQATT and CDR2 SNEGSKA come from the germline V gene (reference sequence). The CDR3 covers 15 residues.

V gene TRBV4-2 combines with J gene TRBJ1-4. Germline assignment: CDR1 LGHNA and CDR2 YNFKEQ. The CDR3 is 13 amino acids. The CDR3 sequence is CASSQGRLEKLFF.

This chain uses TRBV27 with TRBJ2-7; TCRdb's D gene call, TRBD1, goes unchecked for lack of DNA. CDR3 length: 16 residues. The germline gives CDR1 MNHEY, CDR2 SMNVEV (reference sequence). CDR3: CASSLVMPGGLDEQYF.

This chain uses TRBV19 with TRBJ1-1; checking the TCRdb D call of TRBD1 is not possible without DNA. CDR3 size: 13 residues. CDR1 and CDR2 from the germline V gene are LNHDA and SQIVND (reference sequence). CDR3 loop: CATGTNMNTEAFF.

The chain recombines TRBV23-1 with TRBJ2-7; there is no DNA to check the TCRdb D call of TRBD1. TRBV23-1 qualifies as an ORF whose function is uncertain. The CDR3 contains 14 residues. The CDR3 sequence is CASTARTDGYEQYF.

CDR3 protein: CASSYREGSLSYNEQFF. The chain links TRBV7-9 to TRBJ2-1; with no DNA, the TCRdb D assignment of TRBD1 cannot be verified. Germline assignment: CDR1 SEHNR and CDR2 FQNEAQ (reference sequence). CDR3 length: 17 residues. The entire variable domain, with the rest obtained from reference TRBV7-9 and TRBJ2-1, is as follows: DTGVSQNPRHKITKRGQNVTFRCDPISEHNRLYWYRQTLGQGPEFLTYFQNEAQLEKSRLLSDRFSAERPKGSFSTLEIQRTEQGDSAMYLCASSYREGSLSYNEQFFGPGTRLTVL.

This chain joins TRBV7-9 and TRBJ2-2; the D call from TCRdb, TRBD1, cannot be confirmed without DNA. This CDR3 comprises 15 residues. Per germline, CDR1 SEHNR and CDR2 FQNEAQ (reference sequence). The CDR3 loop reads CARELKQGNTGELFF. Drawing the rest from reference TRBV7-9 and TRBJ2-2, the complete variable domain is DTGVSQNPRHKITKRGQNVTFRCDPISEHNRLYWYRQTLGQGPEFLTYFQNEAQLEKSRLLSDRFSAERPKGSFSTLEIQRTEQGDSAMYLCARELKQGNTGELFFGEGSRLTVL.

The rearrangement joins TRBV7-9 to TRBJ1-6; checking the TCRdb D call of TRBD1 is not possible without DNA. The germline V gene has CDR1 SEHNR and CDR2 FQNEAQ (reference sequence). This CDR3 has 12 amino acids. The CDR3 reads CASSSPDSSLHF. The variable domain in full, with the rest retrieved from reference TRBV7-9 and TRBJ1-6, is DTGVSQNPRHKITKRGQNVTFRCDPISEHNRLYWYRQTLGQGPEFLTYFQNEAQLEKSRLLSDRFSAERPKGSFSTLEIQRTEQGDSAMYLCASSSPDSSLHFGNGTRLTVT.

The rearrangement joins TRBV20-1 to TRBJ1-1. The germline V gene has CDR1 DFQATT and CDR2 SNEGSKA (reference sequence). This CDR3 comprises 13 residues. The CDR3 spells CSARLMEGTEAFF.

V is TRBV27 and J is TRBJ1-1; the TCRdb D gene call, TRBD1, has no DNA to confirm it. Per germline, CDR1 MNHEY and CDR2 SMNVEV (reference sequence). The CDR3 runs to 13 residues. The CDR3: CASSGAWGTEAFF.

The chain links TRBV5-5 to TRBJ2-3; TCRdb proposes TRBD1, but this gene call is untestable without DNA. Germline lookup yields CDR1 SGHKS and CDR2 YYEKEE (reference sequence). The CDR3 totals 15 residues. The chain's CDR3 is CASSFWDRGTDTQYF.

The gene calls are TRBV19 and TRBJ2-3; without DNA, the TCRdb call of TRBD1 cannot be checked. The CDR3 extends over 16 amino acids. Germline V gene sequence: CDR1 LNHDA, CDR2 SQIVND (reference sequence). The CDR3 reads CASSTTGPRFSDTQYF.

V is TRBV7-8 and J is TRBJ2-5; no DNA is available, so the TRBD1 call from TCRdb remains unchecked. Germline-derived CDR1 and CDR2 are SGHVS and FQNEAQ. The CDR3 totals 15 residues. The CDR3 protein is CASSPLSGGGETQYF.

V usage is TRBV28 and J usage is TRBJ2-5; TCRdb's D gene call, TRBD2, goes unchecked for lack of DNA. The length of the CDR3 is 16 residues. Per the germline V gene, CDR1 is MDHEN and CDR2 is SYDVKM. The chain's CDR3 is CASSDWGVAGPETQYF.

This chain uses TRBV29-1 with TRBJ2-7. Germline lookup yields CDR1 SQVTM and CDR2 ANQGSEA. The CDR3 loop spans 13 amino acids. The CDR3 loop reads CSVKGGREYEQYF.

The gene calls are TRBV7-8 and TRBJ2-5; TCRdb designates TRBD2, a call that cannot be tested without DNA. The germline V gene has CDR1 SGHVS and CDR2 FQNEAQ. CDR3 size: 17 residues. CDR3 sequence: CASSLRKAGGLQETQYF.

V gene TRBV24-1 combines with J gene TRBJ1-2; the TCRdb call, TRBD1, lacks DNA for checking. Germline V CDR1 and CDR2: KGHDR, SFDVKD. The CDR3 consists of 14 residues. The CDR3 sequence is CATSDLPGTGGYTF.

The chain is built from TRBV7-9 and TRBJ1-2. CDR1 SEHNR and CDR2 FQNEAQ come from the germline V gene (reference sequence). The CDR3 runs to 15 residues. The CDR3 here is CASSLRSGVAEGYTF.